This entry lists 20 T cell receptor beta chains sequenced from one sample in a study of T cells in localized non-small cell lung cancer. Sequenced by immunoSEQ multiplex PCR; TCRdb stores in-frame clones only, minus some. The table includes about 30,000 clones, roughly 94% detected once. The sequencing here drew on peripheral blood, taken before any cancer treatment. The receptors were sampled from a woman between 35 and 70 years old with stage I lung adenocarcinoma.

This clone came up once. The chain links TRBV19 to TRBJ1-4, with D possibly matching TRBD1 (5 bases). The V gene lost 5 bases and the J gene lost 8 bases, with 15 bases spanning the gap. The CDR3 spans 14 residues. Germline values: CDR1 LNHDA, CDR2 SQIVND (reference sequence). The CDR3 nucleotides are TGTGCCAGTAGTCCCCTCAGGGCAGGAGAAAAACTGTTTTTT. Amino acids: CASSPLRAGEKLFF.

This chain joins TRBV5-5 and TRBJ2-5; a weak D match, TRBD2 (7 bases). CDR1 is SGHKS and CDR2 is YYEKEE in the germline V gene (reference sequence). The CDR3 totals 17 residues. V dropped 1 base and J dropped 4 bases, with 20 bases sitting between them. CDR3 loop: CASSLIVRGAERETQYF. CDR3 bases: TGTGCCAGCAGCTTGATCGTCCGGGGGGCCGAGAGAGAGACCCAGTACTTC.

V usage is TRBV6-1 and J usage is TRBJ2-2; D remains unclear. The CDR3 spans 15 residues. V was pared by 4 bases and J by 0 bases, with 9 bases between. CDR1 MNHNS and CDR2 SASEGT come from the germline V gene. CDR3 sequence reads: CASSARKSNTGELFF. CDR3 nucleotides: TGTGCCAGCAGTGCGCGGAAGTCGAACACCGGGGAGCTGTTTTTT.

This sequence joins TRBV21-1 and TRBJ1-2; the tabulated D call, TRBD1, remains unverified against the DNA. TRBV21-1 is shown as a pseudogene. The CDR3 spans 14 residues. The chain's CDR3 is CASSKGGRLYGYTF. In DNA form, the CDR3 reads TGTGCCAGCAGCAAAGGTGGCAGGTTGTATGGCTACACCTTC.

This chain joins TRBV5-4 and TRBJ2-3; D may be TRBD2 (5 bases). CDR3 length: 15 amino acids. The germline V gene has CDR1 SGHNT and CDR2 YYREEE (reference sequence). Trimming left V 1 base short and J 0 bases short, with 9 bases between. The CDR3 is CASSLSGPSTDTQYF. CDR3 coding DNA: TGTGCCAGCAGCTTGAGCGGCCCTAGCACAGATACGCAGTATTTT.

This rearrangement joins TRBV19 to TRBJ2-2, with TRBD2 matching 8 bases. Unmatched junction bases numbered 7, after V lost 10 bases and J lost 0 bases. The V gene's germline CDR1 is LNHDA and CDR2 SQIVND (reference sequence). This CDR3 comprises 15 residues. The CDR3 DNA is TGTGCCACCTTACAGCGGGGGTCGAACACCGGGGAGCTGTTTTTT. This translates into CATLQRGSNTGELFF. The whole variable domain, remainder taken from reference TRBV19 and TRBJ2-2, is DGGITQSPKYLFRKEGQNVTLSCEQNLNHDAMYWYRQDPGQGLRLIYYSQIVNDFQKGDIAEGYSVSREKKESFPLTVTSAQKNPTAFYLCATLQRGSNTGELFFGEGSRLTVL.

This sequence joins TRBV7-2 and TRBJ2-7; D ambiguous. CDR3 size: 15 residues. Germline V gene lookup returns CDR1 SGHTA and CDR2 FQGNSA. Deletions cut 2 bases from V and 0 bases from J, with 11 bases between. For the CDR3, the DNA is TGTGCCAGCAGCTTATACGGGCCGAGCTCCTACGAGCAGTACTTC. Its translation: CASSLYGPSSYEQYF.

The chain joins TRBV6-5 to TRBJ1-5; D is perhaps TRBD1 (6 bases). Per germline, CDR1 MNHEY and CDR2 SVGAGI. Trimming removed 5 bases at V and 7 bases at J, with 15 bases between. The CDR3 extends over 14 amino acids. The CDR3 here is CASSPWGGWQPQHF. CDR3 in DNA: TGTGCCAGCAGTCCCTGGGGGGGCTGGCAGCCCCAGCATTTT.

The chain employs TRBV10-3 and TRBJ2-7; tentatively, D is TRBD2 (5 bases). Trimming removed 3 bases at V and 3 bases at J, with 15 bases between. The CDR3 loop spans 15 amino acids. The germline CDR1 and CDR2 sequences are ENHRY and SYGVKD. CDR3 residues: CAISDGPSTVYEQYF. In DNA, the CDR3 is TGTGCCATCAGTGATGGTCCTAGCACCGTCTACGAGCAGTACTTC.

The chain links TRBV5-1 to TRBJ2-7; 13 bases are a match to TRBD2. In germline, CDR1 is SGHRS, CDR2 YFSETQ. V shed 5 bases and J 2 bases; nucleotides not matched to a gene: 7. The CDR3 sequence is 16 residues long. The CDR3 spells CASRSTSGGPPYEQYF. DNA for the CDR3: TGCGCCAGCAGGTCGACTAGCGGGGGGCCTCCCTACGAGCAGTACTTC. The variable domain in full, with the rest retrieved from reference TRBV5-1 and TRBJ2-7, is KAGVTQTPRYLIKTRGQQVTLSCSPISGHRSVSWYQQTPGQGLQFLFEYFSETQRNKGNFPGRFSGRQFSNSRSEMNVSTLELGDSALYLCASRSTSGGPPYEQYFGPGTRLTVT.

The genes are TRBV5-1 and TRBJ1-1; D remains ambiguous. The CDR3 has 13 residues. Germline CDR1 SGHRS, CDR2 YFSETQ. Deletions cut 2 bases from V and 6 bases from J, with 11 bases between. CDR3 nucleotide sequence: TGCGCCAGCAGCTTAGGAGAGGAGGCTGAAGCTTTCTTT. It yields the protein CASSLGEEAEAFF.

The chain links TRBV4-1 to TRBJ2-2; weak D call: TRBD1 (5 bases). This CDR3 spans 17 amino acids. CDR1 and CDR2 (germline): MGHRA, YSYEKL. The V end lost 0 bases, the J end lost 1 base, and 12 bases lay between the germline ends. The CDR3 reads CASSQDQNRQNTGELFF. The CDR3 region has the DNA TGCGCCAGCAGCCAAGATCAAAACAGGCAGAACACCGGGGAGCTGTTTTTT.

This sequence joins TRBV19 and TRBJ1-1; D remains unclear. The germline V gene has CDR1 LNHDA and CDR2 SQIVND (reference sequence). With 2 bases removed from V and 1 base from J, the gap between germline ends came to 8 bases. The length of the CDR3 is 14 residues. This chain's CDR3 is CASSIPVQNTEAFF. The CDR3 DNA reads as TGTGCCAGTAGTATACCGGTCCAGAACACTGAAGCTTTCTTT.

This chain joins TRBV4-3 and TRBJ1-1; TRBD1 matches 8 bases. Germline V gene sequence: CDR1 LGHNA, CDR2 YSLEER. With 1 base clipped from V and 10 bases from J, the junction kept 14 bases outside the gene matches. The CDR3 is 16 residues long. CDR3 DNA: TGCGCCAGCAGCCAAGCCGGAGGGGACAGGAGCCGGGCAGCTTTCTTT. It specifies CASSQAGGDRSRAAFF.

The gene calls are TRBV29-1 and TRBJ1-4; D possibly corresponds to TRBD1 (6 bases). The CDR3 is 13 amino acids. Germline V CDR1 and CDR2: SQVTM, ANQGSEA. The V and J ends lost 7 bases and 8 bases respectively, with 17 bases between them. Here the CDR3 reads CSATRGGDEKLFF. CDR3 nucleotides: TGCAGCGCCACGAGAGGGGGGGACGAAAAACTGTTTTTT.

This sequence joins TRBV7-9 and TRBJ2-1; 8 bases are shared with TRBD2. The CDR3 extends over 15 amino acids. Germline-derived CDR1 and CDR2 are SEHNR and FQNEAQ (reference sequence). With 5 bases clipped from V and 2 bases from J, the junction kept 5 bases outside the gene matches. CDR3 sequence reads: CASSPRGGPYNEQFF. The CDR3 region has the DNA TGTGCCAGCAGCCCCCGGGGGGGGCCCTACAATGAGCAGTTCTTC.

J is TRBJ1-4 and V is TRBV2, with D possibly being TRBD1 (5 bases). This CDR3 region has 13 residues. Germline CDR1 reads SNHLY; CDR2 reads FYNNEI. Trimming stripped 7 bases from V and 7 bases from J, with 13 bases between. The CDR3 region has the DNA TGTGCCAGCAATCGGGGCTTCGGTGAAAAACTGTTTTTT. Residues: CASNRGFGEKLFF. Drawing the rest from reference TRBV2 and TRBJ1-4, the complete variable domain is EPEVTQTPSHQVTQMGQEVILRCVPISNHLYFYWYRQILGQKVEFLVSFYNNEISEKSEIFDDQFSVERPDGSNFTLKIRSTKLEDSAMYFCASNRGFGEKLFFGSGTQLSVL.

Written as DNA, the CDR3 is TGCGCCAGCAGCTTGACGCTGGCCGGGGAGCTGTTTTTT. Translated, it gives CASSLTLAGELFF. The chain links TRBV5-1 to TRBJ2-2; no firm D call. V lost 1 base, J lost 6 bases, and 7 bases lay in between. The CDR3 is made up of 13 amino acids. Germline values: CDR1 SGHRS, CDR2 YFSETQ.

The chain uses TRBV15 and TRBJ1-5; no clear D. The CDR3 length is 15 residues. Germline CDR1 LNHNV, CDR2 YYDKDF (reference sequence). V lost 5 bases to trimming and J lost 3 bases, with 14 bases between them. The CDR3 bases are TGTGCCACCAGCCCCGGGCACAGCATCAATCAGCCCCAGCATTTT. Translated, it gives CATSPGHSINQPQHF.

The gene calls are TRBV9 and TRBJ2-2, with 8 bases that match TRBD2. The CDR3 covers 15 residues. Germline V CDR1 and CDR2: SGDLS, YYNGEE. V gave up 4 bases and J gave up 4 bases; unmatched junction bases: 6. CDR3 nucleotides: TGTGCCAGCAGCCTTCGGGAGGGGAGCACCGGGGAGCTGTTTTTT. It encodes CASSLREGSTGELFF.